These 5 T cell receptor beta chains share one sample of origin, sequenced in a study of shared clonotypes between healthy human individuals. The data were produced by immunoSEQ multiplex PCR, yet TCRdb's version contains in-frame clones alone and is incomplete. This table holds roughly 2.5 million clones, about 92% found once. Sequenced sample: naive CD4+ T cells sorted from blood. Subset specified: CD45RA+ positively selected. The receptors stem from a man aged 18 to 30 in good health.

The CDR3 nucleotides are TGTGCCAGCTCACCTCGATTAACCGCCTACGAGCAGTACTTC. Encoded protein: CASSPRLTAYEQYF. The V gene is TRBV18, the J gene TRBJ2-7; D remains unclear. Trimming removed 3 bases at V and 2 bases at J, with 11 bases between. CDR1 KGHSH and CDR2 LQKENI come from the germline V gene. The CDR3 has 14 residues.

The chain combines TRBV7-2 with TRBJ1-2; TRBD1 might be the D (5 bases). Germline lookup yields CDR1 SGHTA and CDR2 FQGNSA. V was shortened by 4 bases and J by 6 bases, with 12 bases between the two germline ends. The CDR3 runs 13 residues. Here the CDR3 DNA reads TGTGCCAGCAGCTCCTTGTGGGGCGATGGCTACACCTTC. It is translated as CASSSLWGDGYTF.

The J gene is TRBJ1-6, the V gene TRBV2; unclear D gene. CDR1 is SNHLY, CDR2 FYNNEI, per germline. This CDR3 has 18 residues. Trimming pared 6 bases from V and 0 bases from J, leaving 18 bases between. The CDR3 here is CASRKAGPGGSYNSPLHF. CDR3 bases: TGTGCCAGCAGGAAGGCGGGCCCGGGAGGCTCCTATAATTCACCCCTCCACTTT.

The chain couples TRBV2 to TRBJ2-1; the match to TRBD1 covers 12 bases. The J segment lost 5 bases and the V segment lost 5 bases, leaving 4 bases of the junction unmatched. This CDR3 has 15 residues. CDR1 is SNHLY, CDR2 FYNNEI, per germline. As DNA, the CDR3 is TGTGCCAGCAGTCTACGGGACAGGGGGCACAATGAGCAGTTCTTC. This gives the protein CASSLRDRGHNEQFF.

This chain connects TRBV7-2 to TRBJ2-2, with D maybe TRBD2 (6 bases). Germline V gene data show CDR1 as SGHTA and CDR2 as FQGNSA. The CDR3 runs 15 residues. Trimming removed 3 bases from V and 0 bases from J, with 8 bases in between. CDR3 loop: CASSFVAANTGELFF. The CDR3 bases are TGTGCCAGCAGCTTCGTAGCGGCGAACACCGGGGAGCTGTTTTTT.